This T cell receptor beta chain was identified in a study of cytotoxic CD8 clonotypes in ibrutinib-treated CLL. The overall study: Averaging across samples gave approximately 260,000 productive templates and roughly 88,000 productive rearrangements. Study-wide findings and caveats: Relative to age-matched healthy donors, clonality at baseline was higher, and it tracked circulating CD8+ T-cell counts.

CDR3 length equals 14 residues. Germline CDR1 is SGHVS and CDR2 is FNYEAQ. V gave up 4 bases and J gave up 9 bases; unmatched junction bases: 12. Sequencing used immunoSEQ multiplex PCR; TCRdb keeps in-frame clones, though not all of them. The data contain around 310,000 clones, roughly 85% of them singletons. Notes on this clone: No antigen is known for it.

The chain joins TRBV7-6 to TRBJ2-7; 7 bases align to TRBD2. Specimen: PBMCs, collected before ibrutinib treatment. This clonotype originated in a human donor with chronic lymphocytic leukemia. CDR3 DNA sequence: TGTGCCAGCAGCTCGCGGGCGGGAGAAGATGGGCAGTACTTC. Translating it yields CASSSRAGEDGQYF.